The rows below give T cell receptor beta chains drawn from one sample of a study of shared clonotypes between healthy human individuals. Some clones are missing from TCRdb's copy, which holds only in-frame ones; the method was immunoSEQ multiplex PCR. The table shows 2.5 million or so clones, with approximately 90% occurring only once. Sequenced sample: naive CD4+ T cells sorted from blood. The origin of the receptors is a man in his late teens or twenties in good health. CDR3s leave out the opening cysteine and the closing phenylalanine or tryptophan. Fields, in order: CDR3 protein, D gene, J gene, V gene. A D gene is named only where the DNA matches it firmly.

CDR3: ASRAQSDYEQY
D: -
J: -
V: TRBV10-2

CDR3: ASSRTSGGAYEQY
D: TRBD2
J: TRBJ2-7
V: TRBV4-1

CDR3: ASSQRGRSGANVLT
D: -
J: TRBJ2-6
V: TRBV4-2

CDR3: AITLDGAYGYT
D: -
J: TRBJ1-2
V: TRBV10-3

CDR3: ASSPRSSAPGELF
D: -
J: TRBJ2-2
V: TRBV7-2

CDR3: ASSLRTGGEEKLF
D: TRBD1
J: TRBJ1-4
V: TRBV5-1

CDR3: ASSVGLFIYEQY
D: TRBD2
J: TRBJ2-7
V: TRBV5-5

CDR3: ASSEREFNNEQF
D: TRBD2
J: TRBJ2-1
V: TRBV2

CDR3: SVEKGEIPYEQY
D: -
J: TRBJ2-7
V: TRBV29-1

CDR3: ASSPGTSGGAHETQY
D: TRBD2
J: TRBJ2-5
V: TRBV5-1

CDR3: ASSIVPGPNTEAF
D: -
J: TRBJ1-1
V: TRBV19

CDR3: ASSSLDSRGNSPLH
D: -
J: TRBJ1-6
V: TRBV5-1

CDR3: AIRPQVSGNTIY
D: -
J: TRBJ1-3
V: TRBV10-3

CDR3: ASSQQAGGPEEQY
D: TRBD2
J: TRBJ2-7
V: TRBV7-2

CDR3: ASSPTQTSGGLYEQY
D: TRBD2
J: TRBJ2-7
V: TRBV5-1

CDR3: ASRTGGPNEKLF
D: TRBD1
J: TRBJ1-4
V: TRBV6-6

CDR3: SGYNTEAF
D: -
J: TRBJ1-1
V: TRBV29-1

CDR3: ASSSSHGTSGAYEQY
D: TRBD2
J: TRBJ2-7
V: TRBV5-4

CDR3: ASSLGTGTVSGNTIY
D: TRBD1
J: TRBJ1-3
V: TRBV5-4

CDR3: ASSPRPASYNTGELF
D: -
J: TRBJ2-2
V: TRBV19

CDR3: ASTTSGNQETQY
D: TRBD2
J: TRBJ2-5
V: TRBV7-2

CDR3: ASSLETPGQKAYEQY
D: TRBD1
J: TRBJ2-7
V: TRBV5-1

CDR3: ASSADFMSEAF
D: -
J: TRBJ1-1
V: TRBV2

CDR3: ASSLRVFRNQPQH
D: -
J: TRBJ1-5
V: TRBV28

CDR3: ASSPAPEGLSYEQY
D: -
J: TRBJ2-7
V: TRBV7-7

CDR3: ASSPSGRGPTKLF
D: TRBD1
J: TRBJ1-4
V: TRBV18

CDR3: ASSGPTGKDSYEQY
D: TRBD1
J: TRBJ2-7
V: TRBV27

CDR3: ASSNRGDTQY
D: TRBD1
J: TRBJ2-3
V: TRBV6-5

CDR3: ASSLGGRSGANVLT
D: -
J: TRBJ2-6
V: TRBV5-1

CDR3: AISEVRGVGYT
D: -
J: TRBJ1-2
V: TRBV10-3

CDR3: ASSLSRDRVLYEQY
D: TRBD1
J: TRBJ2-7
V: TRBV5-6

CDR3: ASSQGAGGGADTQY
D: TRBD2
J: TRBJ2-3
V: TRBV4-1

CDR3: SVEGQGAGNTIY
D: TRBD1
J: TRBJ1-3
V: TRBV29-1

CDR3: AWRERGGRSDNQPQH
D: -
J: TRBJ1-5
V: TRBV30

CDR3: ASSLEGYGEKLF
D: -
J: TRBJ1-4
V: TRBV5-1

CDR3: ASSLTGLVTGELF
D: TRBD2
J: TRBJ2-2
V: TRBV19

CDR3: AWNRVNTEAF
D: -
J: TRBJ1-1
V: TRBV30

CDR3: ASSLGRYRQGEGLGDTQY
D: -
J: TRBJ2-3
V: TRBV11-3

CDR3: ASSQGQGKPNEKLF
D: TRBD1
J: TRBJ1-4
V: TRBV4-3

CDR3: ASSLGHNQPQH
D: -
J: TRBJ1-5
V: TRBV6-1

CDR3: ASSPAGQFDGYT
D: TRBD1
J: TRBJ1-2
V: TRBV11-2

CDR3: ASSFGLAGQETQY
D: TRBD2
J: TRBJ2-5
V: TRBV5-5

CDR3: ATRRGPSHANTEAF
D: -
J: TRBJ1-1
V: TRBV2

CDR3: ATSGQGVHEQY
D: TRBD1
J: TRBJ2-7
V: TRBV19

CDR3: ASSPLTGGAGELF
D: TRBD1
J: TRBJ2-2
V: TRBV5-1

CDR3: ASSFAGSSYEQY
D: -
J: TRBJ2-7
V: TRBV7-3

CDR3: ATSRRGQGAPEAF
D: TRBD1
J: TRBJ1-1
V: TRBV15

CDR3: ASSQEPSGGADTQY
D: TRBD2
J: TRBJ2-3
V: TRBV4-2

CDR3: ASSLAGNSEQF
D: -
J: TRBJ2-1
V: TRBV7-8

CDR3: ASSLAVADNEQF
D: -
J: TRBJ2-1
V: TRBV5-1

CDR3: ASSQDSLADTQY
D: -
J: TRBJ2-3
V: TRBV4-1

CDR3: ASSFGDREGETQY
D: TRBD1
J: TRBJ2-5
V: TRBV7-9

CDR3: ASRKGNSDSYEQY
D: -
J: TRBJ2-7
V: TRBV5-1

CDR3: ASSFGERETQY
D: -
J: TRBJ2-5
V: TRBV11-2

CDR3: AWSVQLAGGGELF
D: TRBD2
J: TRBJ2-2
V: TRBV30

CDR3: ASSLAGSETQY
D: -
J: TRBJ2-5
V: TRBV5-1

CDR3: AWSGEGETQY
D: -
J: TRBJ2-5
V: TRBV30

CDR3: ASSFSGSTGELF
D: -
J: TRBJ2-2
V: TRBV7-2

CDR3: ASRGLLYTDTQY
D: -
J: TRBJ2-3
V: TRBV2